These 10 T cell receptor beta chains came from one sample sequenced in a study of T cells in Graves' hyperthyroidism and ophthalmopathy. Researchers took RNA transcripts and amplified the TCR beta CDR3 regions from them. The HTBI set primed first-round TCR CDR3 RT-PCR. From the multiplex PCR reads, TCRdb called clonotypes with MiXCR, one entry per CDR3 protein. The sample contains hundreds of thousands of distinct CDR3 sequences, over 15% of which appear only once. Material: blood. The receptors derive from a young woman with Graves' hyperthyroidism.

This clonotype was counted a few times. The CDR3 loop is CASSLVPWKNTGELFF. The CDR3 region has the DNA TGTGCCAGCAGCTTAGTCCCCTGGAAGAACACCGGGGAGCTGTTTTTT. The V and J genes are TRBV7-2 and TRBJ2-2, with D uncertain. Germline lookup yields CDR1 SGHTA and CDR2 FQGNSA. Trimming stripped 1 base from V and 1 base from J, with 10 bases between. The CDR3 has 16 residues.

The genes are TRBV7-8 and TRBJ2-3, with unresolved D. The germline V gene has CDR1 SGHVS and CDR2 FQNEAQ. This CDR3 region has 11 residues. V was shortened by 4 bases and J by 10 bases, with 9 bases between the two germline ends. The CDR3 DNA reads as TGTGCCAGCAGCTCTGTAGGTCCGCAGTATTTT. This translates into CASSSVGPQYF.

V gene TRBV19 combines with J gene TRBJ1-2; D might be TRBD1 (5 bases). The length of the CDR3 is 15 residues. Germline CDR1 LNHDA, CDR2 SQIVND (reference sequence). V lost 1 base to trimming and J lost 8 bases, with 17 bases between them. CDR3 DNA sequence: TGTGCCAGTAGTATAGGACGACAGCCTTGGGCGGGCTACACCTTC. Its translation is CASSIGRQPWAGYTF.

About this clonotype: One junction end does not reproduce the germline sequence, and a read error may be involved. This sequence joins TRBV7-8 and TRBJ1-3, with a tentative D call TRBD1 (5 bases). The CDR3 is made up of 15 amino acids. Germline-derived CDR1 and CDR2 are SGHVS and FQNEAQ. The CDR3 loop is CASSFGGSSGSTIYF. The DNA for the CDR3 is TGTGCCAGCAGCTTTGGGGGAAGCTCTGGAAGCACCATATATTTT. Full variable domain (outside the CDR3, taken from reference TRBV7-8 and TRBJ1-3): GAGVSQSPRYKVAKRGQDVALRCDPISGHVSLFWYQQALGQGPEFLTYFQNEAQLDKSGLPSDRFFAERPEGSVSTLKIQRTQQEDSAVYLCASSFGGSSGSTIYFGEGSWLTVV.

This clonotype was detected many times. The chain combines TRBV29-1 with TRBJ1-1, with 7 nucleotides matching TRBD1. The trim removed 6 bases at V and 4 bases at J, leaving 2 bases unmatched. CDR3 length equals 11 residues. Germline values: CDR1 SQVTM, CDR2 ANQGSEA. CDR3 DNA: TGCAGCGTAGGGACAGTCACTGAAGCTTTCTTT. Its translation is CSVGTVTEAFF.

V usage is TRBV11-3 and J usage is TRBJ2-7, with D possibly being TRBD2 (6 bases). Trimming stripped 1 base from V and 7 bases from J, with 11 bases between. CDR3 length: 13 residues. Per the germline V gene, CDR1 is SGHNT and CDR2 is YENEEA. CDR3 DNA: TGTGCCAGCAGCTTAGGCGGGGAGTATGAGCAGTACTTC. Translation gives CASSLGGEYEQYF.

The rearrangement joins TRBV10-3 to TRBJ2-1; D perhaps matches TRBD2 (5 bases). The germline gives CDR1 ENHRY, CDR2 SYGVKD. V dropped 4 bases and J dropped 3 bases, with 13 bases sitting between them. The CDR3 has 15 residues. This chain's CDR3 is CAISGSSGFYNEQFF. Written as DNA, the CDR3 is TGTGCCATCAGTGGTTCGAGCGGATTCTACAATGAGCAGTTCTTC.

This clonotype was counted once. The rearrangement joins TRBV20-1 to TRBJ1-2, with D unresolved. Germline V CDR1 and CDR2: DFQATT, SNEGSKA (reference sequence). This CDR3 contains 12 residues. V lost 1 base, J lost 6 bases, and 9 bases lay in between. The CDR3 sequence is CSARGWEDGYTF. The CDR3 coding sequence is TGCAGTGCTAGAGGCTGGGAGGATGGCTACACCTTC.

In its sample, this clonotype was seen a few times. The chain has TRBV20-1 and TRBJ2-7; TRBD1 might be the D (5 bases). The CDR3 covers 11 residues. The germline CDR1 and CDR2 sequences are DFQATT and SNEGSKA (reference sequence). Trimming pared 6 bases from V and 2 bases from J, leaving 8 bases between. The CDR3 sequence is CSATRAYEQYF. The CDR3 nucleotides read TGCAGTGCAACCAGGGCCTACGAGCAGTACTTC.

The chain links TRBV3-1 to TRBJ1-4; D is ambiguous. The CDR3 loop spans 14 amino acids. Germline V gene sequence: CDR1 LGHDT, CDR2 YNNKEL (reference sequence). Trimming stripped 3 bases from V and 3 bases from J, with 8 bases between. CDR3 DNA: TGTGCCAGCAGCCAGGGTCGGGCTAATGAAAAACTGTTTTTT. It encodes CASSQGRANEKLFF.